The clone carrying this TCR beta chain was recorded only once. Libraries were prepared by immunoSEQ multiplex PCR; TCRdb keeps only in-frame clonotypes and omits some of them. The repertoire includes roughly 51,000 clones, around 85% of them detected once, and roughly 2.9% sits in the top ten. The data were taken from a study of blood T cell repertoires in COVID-19. Study as a whole: Acute-phase and convalescent COVID-19 samples originated in the United States, Italy and Spain. The cDNA or gDNA used as material had been derived from T cells, B-cell-depleted T cells, or PBMCs.

This CDR3 region has 15 residues. Deletions cut 0 bases from V and 1 base from J, with 8 bases between. Per germline, CDR1 SGHRS and CDR2 YFSETQ. The sequenced sample was peripheral blood. The clonotype was recovered from an elderly woman with acute or convalescent COVID-19. The chain links TRBV5-1 to TRBJ1-5; D perhaps matches TRBD1 (5 bases). The CDR3 reads CASSLEGLSNQPQHF. CDR3 DNA sequence: TGCGCCAGCAGCTTGGAGGGGTTAAGCAATCAGCCCCAGCATTTT.